One sample yielded the 32 T cell receptor beta chains listed below, sequenced in a study of radiation and T cells in renal cell carcinoma. Stated time point: blood 2 weeks post-SBRT. The treatment is: 15 Gy SBRT to primary tumor, nephrectomy 4 weeks later. TCRdb's copy holds only in-frame clones and misses some; the assay was immunoSEQ multiplex PCR. The sample contains tens of thousands of clones, 70% to 80% of which appear only once. The sequences come from blood, collected from a patient whose treatment included radiotherapy and nephrectomy. All receptors come from a man in his sixties with renal cell carcinoma.

V is TRBV9 and J is TRBJ1-1; 7 positions match TRBD1. This CDR3 has 16 amino acids. V dropped 2 bases and J dropped 0; count of bases not matched to a gene: 7. Germline lookup yields CDR1 SGDLS and CDR2 YYNGEE. CDR3: CASSVAGGTLNTEAFF. CDR3 DNA sequence: TGTGCCAGCAGCGTTGCAGGGGGAACCTTGAACACTGAAGCTTTCTTT.

The chain joins TRBV4-3 to TRBJ2-5; D uncertain. V lost 0 bases and J lost 2, with 10 bases in between. Per the germline V gene, CDR1 is LGHNA and CDR2 is YSLEER. The CDR3 runs to 15 residues. Here the CDR3 reads CASSQDQGPQETQYF. CDR3 bases: TGCGCCAGCAGCCAAGATCAAGGGCCACAAGAGACCCAGTACTTC.

The chain employs TRBV5-1 and TRBJ1-4; D ambiguous. The CDR3 loop spans 16 amino acids. Germline CDR1 is SGHRS and CDR2 is YFSETQ. V lost 3 bases, J lost 4 bases, and 16 bases lay in between. CDR3 DNA: TGCGCCAGCAGCTCCTCCTCCGAGGACGGTAATGAAAAACTGTTTTTT. Its translation is CASSSSSEDGNEKLFF.

CDR3 DNA: TGTGCCAGCTCACCAAGTGCGGCGAACACTGAAGCTTTCTTT. Translating gives CASSPSAANTEAFF. The rearrangement uses TRBV18 and TRBJ1-1; D unresolved. Trimming cost V 2 bases and J 1 base, with 8 bases left between them. CDR1 is KGHSH, CDR2 LQKENI, per germline. The CDR3 consists of 14 residues.

DNA of the CDR3: TGTGCCAGCAGGTATCCGGGACAGGGTAAAGGCTACACCTTC. Its translation: CASRYPGQGKGYTF. V usage is TRBV7-9 and J usage is TRBJ1-2, with 9 bases fitting TRBD1. V lost 6 bases to trimming and J lost 8 bases; unmatched junction nucleotides: 10. Germline CDR1 SEHNR, CDR2 FQNEAQ (reference sequence). The CDR3 is made up of 14 amino acids.

The chain recombines TRBV7-2 with TRBJ2-7; 9 bases align to TRBD2. After removal of 1 base from V and 2 bases from J, the junction contained 6 bases not matched to a gene. The CDR3 covers 16 residues. The germline gives CDR1 SGHTA, CDR2 FQGNSA. Written as DNA, the CDR3 is TGTGCCAGCAGCTTAGTATTAGCGGGGGTCCCCTACGAGCAGTACTTC. It encodes CASSLVLAGVPYEQYF.

The genes are TRBV18 and TRBJ2-7; 9 nucleotides line up with TRBD1. V trimming: 5 bases; J trimming: 5 bases; junction bases outside the gene matches: 7. The germline CDR1 and CDR2 sequences are KGHSH and LQKENI. The CDR3 covers 14 residues. The CDR3 reads CASSKGDRAHEQYF. The CDR3 DNA follows: TGTGCCAGCTCAAAAGGGGACAGGGCTCACGAGCAGTACTTC. Full variable domain (missing parts from reference TRBV18 and TRBJ2-7): NAGVMQNPRHLVRRRGQEARLRCSPMKGHSHVYWYRQLPEEGLKFMVYLQKENIIDESGMPKERFSAEFPKEGPSILRIQQVVRGDSAAYFCASSKGDRAHEQYFGPGTRLTVT.

This clone was seen only a few times. The genes are TRBV19 and TRBJ2-7, with D unresolved. Germline CDR1 is LNHDA and CDR2 is SQIVND (reference sequence). CDR3 length: 11 residues. Trimming removed 3 bases from V and 6 bases from J, with 6 bases in between. The CDR3 DNA reads as TGTGCCAGTAGTATGGGCCGCGAGCAGTACTTC. It codes for CASSMGREQYF.

This clone was seen a single time. The chain employs TRBV5-4 and TRBJ2-1; 8 bases are shared with TRBD1. This CDR3 spans 15 amino acids. With V trimmed by 0 bases and J by 7 bases, 6 bases remained unmatched. Germline V lookup: CDR1 SGHNT, CDR2 YYREEE (reference sequence). CDR3 sequence (DNA): TGTGCCAGCAGCTTGGCAGGGGGCGCTGGAAATGAGCAGTTCTTC. Amino acid sequence: CASSLAGGAGNEQFF.

V and J are TRBV7-2 and TRBJ2-7; D not resolved. V was shortened by 1 base and J by 3 bases, with 13 bases between the two germline ends. CDR3 size: 15 residues. Germline V CDR1 and CDR2: SGHTA, FQGNSA. As DNA, the CDR3 is TGTGCCAGCAGCTTAGGAGTTGGTTGGGGCTACGAGCAGTACTTC. Translation: CASSLGVGWGYEQYF.

The V call is TRBV15, the J call TRBJ1-6; D is unresolved. This CDR3 comprises 14 residues. Per germline, CDR1 LNHNV and CDR2 YYDKDF (reference sequence). Between the trimmed V and J ends, which lost 5 bases and 5 bases, there was a span of 10 bases. This CDR3 reads CATSFLGDNSPLHF. The CDR3 bases are TGTGCCACCAGCTTTTTGGGAGATAATTCACCCCTCCACTTT. Full variable domain (missing parts from reference TRBV15 and TRBJ1-6): DAMVIQNPRYQVTQFGKPVTLSCSQTLNHNVMYWYQQKSSQAPKLLFHYYDKDFNNEADTPDNFQSRRPNTSFCFLDIRSPGLGDTAMYLCATSFLGDNSPLHFGNGTRLTVT.

The J gene is TRBJ2-1, the V gene TRBV15, with unresolved D. There are 13 residues in the CDR3. Germline CDR1 reads LNHNV; CDR2 reads YYDKDF (reference sequence). Trimming removed 4 bases at V and 7 bases at J, with 11 bases between. CDR3 bases: TGTGCCACCAGCACATTTACTGGAAATGAGCAGTTCTTC. This gives the protein CATSTFTGNEQFF.

The chain carries TRBV6-1 and TRBJ2-3, with D perhaps TRBD2 (6 bases). The germline V and J ends were trimmed by 6 bases and 8 bases, with 12 bases remaining between them. The CDR3 runs to 12 residues. Germline assignment: CDR1 MNHNS and CDR2 SASEGT. The CDR3 loop reads CASRGDSGTQYF. In DNA form, the CDR3 reads TGTGCCAGCAGGGGGGACTCTGGTACGCAGTATTTT.

The table lists this clone with a few counts. The V gene is TRBV6-5, the J gene TRBJ1-2; D is possibly TRBD1 (6 bases). The CDR3 length is 15 residues. Germline CDR1 is MNHEY and CDR2 is SVGAGI. Trimming removed 6 bases at V and 8 bases at J, with 22 bases between. Here the CDR3 DNA reads TGTGCCAGCAGCCTCTCGGGACAAGGGTCCGGCGGCTACACCTTC. It is translated as CASSLSGQGSGGYTF.

This clone showed up just a few times. The chain has TRBV30 and TRBJ1-1, with a weak D call TRBD1 (6 bases). CDR3 length: 11 amino acids. V lost 5 bases and J lost 6, with 10 bases in between. CDR1 is GTSNPN and CDR2 is SVGIG in the germline V gene (reference sequence). The CDR3 loop is CAWARGAEAFF. In DNA, the CDR3 is TGTGCCTGGGCCAGGGGCGCTGAAGCTTTCTTT.

This rearrangement joins TRBV30 to TRBJ2-2; tentatively, D is TRBD1 or TRBD2 (6 bases each). Trimming left V 8 bases short and J 0 bases short, with 13 bases between. CDR1 GTSNPN and CDR2 SVGIG come from the germline V gene (reference sequence). CDR3 length: 14 residues. The CDR3 reads CAGRGAANTGELFF. The DNA of the CDR3 is TGTGCCGGAAGGGGGGCCGCGAACACCGGGGAGCTGTTTTTT.

This chain links TRBV7-9 with TRBJ2-7, with 12 nucleotides matching TRBD2. This CDR3 contains 15 residues. V was clipped by 5 bases and J by 1 base; unmatched bases: 3. The germline gives CDR1 SEHNR, CDR2 FQNEAQ (reference sequence). The CDR3 nucleotides read TGTGCCAGCAGCCGGACTAGCGGGACTTCCTACGAGCAGTACTTC. Translated: CASSRTSGTSYEQYF.

The rearrangement joins TRBV30 to TRBJ1-1; D ambiguous. CDR1 and CDR2 from the germline V gene are GTSNPN and SVGIG (reference sequence). Trimming cost V 5 bases and J 3 bases, with 10 bases left between them. The CDR3 spans 12 residues. CDR3 residues: CAWRWIDTEAFF. CDR3 DNA: TGTGCCTGGCGGTGGATAGACACTGAAGCTTTCTTT.

The chain carries TRBV5-1 and TRBJ2-3, with 7 bases identical to TRBD2. This CDR3 has 15 residues. Germline V gene sequence: CDR1 SGHRS, CDR2 YFSETQ. J gave up 5 bases and V 2 bases, and 8 bases lay outside the gene matches. CDR3 in DNA: TGCGCCAGCAGCTTCTGGGGACGGGAGGAAGATACGCAGTATTTT. Translation: CASSFWGREEDTQYF.

The rearrangement joins TRBV27 to TRBJ1-6; possibly TRBD1 for D (5 bases). The CDR3 length is 15 residues. Trimming took off 5 bases at V and 6 bases at J, with 14 bases between the two ends. Germline V lookup: CDR1 MNHEY, CDR2 SMNVEV (reference sequence). CDR3 coding DNA: TGTGCCAGCAGTCCCCGGGGTCAGGGTAATTCACCCCTCCACTTT. Translation gives CASSPRGQGNSPLHF.

This clone is labeled as medium-sized. The rearrangement links TRBV6-6 to TRBJ2-7; 7 bases align to TRBD2. The CDR3 totals 14 residues. V dropped 8 bases and J dropped 5; count of bases not matched to a gene: 12. Germline CDR1 reads MNHNY; CDR2 reads SVGAGI (reference sequence). The DNA of the CDR3 is TGTGCCAGCGCCCACTCGCGGGAGTTAAACGAGCAGTACGTC. It encodes CASAHSRELNEQYV.

This clone showed up just a few times. This chain connects TRBV11-2 to TRBJ1-3; D unresolved. There are 14 residues in the CDR3. Trimming shortened V by 4 bases and J by 1 base, and 8 bases separated the two germline ends. Per germline, CDR1 SGHAT and CDR2 FQNNGV. As DNA, the CDR3 is TGTGCCAGCAGCTCTTTGGGGTCTGGAAACACCATATATTTT. Protein sequence: CASSSLGSGNTIYF.

Here the CDR3 reads CASAPGPTYTEAFF. In DNA form, the CDR3 reads TGTGCCAGCGCTCCGGGACCAACTTACACTGAAGCTTTCTTT. The gene calls are TRBV9 and TRBJ1-1; a possible D gene is TRBD1 (5 bases). Germline assignment: CDR1 SGDLS and CDR2 YYNGEE. V was pared by 7 bases and J by 3 bases, with 16 bases between. The CDR3 runs to 14 residues.

This clone has only one observation. The chain recombines TRBV10-3 with TRBJ2-4; 9 bases map to TRBD1. V lost 6 bases, J lost 2 bases, and 5 bases stayed unmatched. CDR3 length: 15 residues. Per the germline V gene, CDR1 is ENHRY and CDR2 is SYGVKD. CDR3 region: CAISNTGGPKNIQYF. CDR3 nucleotide sequence: TGTGCCATCAGCAACACAGGGGGCCCCAAAAACATTCAGTACTTC.

The chain is built from TRBV19 and TRBJ1-2; a possible D gene is TRBD1 (5 bases). CDR3 length: 16 amino acids. Trimming stripped 2 bases from V and 3 bases from J, with 16 bases between. CDR1 LNHDA and CDR2 SQIVND come from the germline V gene (reference sequence). Written as DNA, the CDR3 is TGTGCCAGTAGTATAAGTCCAGGGTCAGTTGACTATGGCTACACCTTC. The encoded protein is CASSISPGSVDYGYTF. Using reference TRBV19 and TRBJ1-2 for the parts outside the CDR3, the full variable domain is DGGITQSPKYLFRKEGQNVTLSCEQNLNHDAMYWYRQDPGQGLRLIYYSQIVNDFQKGDIAEGYSVSREKKESFPLTVTSAQKNPTAFYLCASSISPGSVDYGYTFGSGTRLTVV.

This rearrangement joins TRBV7-9 to TRBJ2-1; weak D call: TRBD2 (6 bases). Trimming removed 7 bases from V and 0 bases from J, with 25 bases in between. The germline V gene encodes CDR1 SEHNR and CDR2 FQNEAQ (reference sequence). CDR3 length: 19 residues. The CDR3 sequence is CASTSGTPHMLSSYNEQFF. CDR3 in DNA: TGTGCCAGCACCTCCGGGACTCCTCATATGTTAAGCTCCTACAATGAGCAGTTCTTC.

The chain couples TRBV2 to TRBJ1-5; tentative D call: TRBD1 (5 bases). Trimming shortened V by 4 bases and J by 2 bases, and 12 bases separated the two germline ends. The germline CDR1 and CDR2 sequences are SNHLY and FYNNEI. The CDR3 extends over 15 amino acids. CDR3 in amino acids: CASSAPGHGNQPQHF. Here the CDR3 DNA reads TGTGCCAGCAGTGCCCCAGGGCATGGCAATCAGCCCCAGCATTTT.

V gene TRBV13 combines with J gene TRBJ2-4; D is possibly TRBD1 (6 bases). CDR3 size: 13 residues. V lost 0 bases, J lost 15 bases, and 15 bases lay in between. CDR1 PRHDT and CDR2 FYEKMQ come from the germline V gene (reference sequence). The CDR3: CASSLGVGTTPYF. The CDR3 DNA sequence: TGTGCCAGCAGCTTAGGGGTAGGGACAACCCCGTACTTC.

This chain connects TRBV19 to TRBJ1-3, with D perhaps TRBD1 (5 bases). The CDR3 has 16 amino acids. The germline gives CDR1 LNHDA, CDR2 SQIVND (reference sequence). The V end lost 9 bases, the J end lost 0 bases, and 18 bases lay between the germline ends. CDR3 sequence reads: CASSLRDPSSGNTIYF. Here the CDR3 DNA reads TGTGCCAGCTCCCTGAGGGACCCTAGCTCTGGAAACACCATATATTTT.

This chain joins TRBV19 and TRBJ1-2; D is ambiguous. The CDR3 covers 15 residues. Trimming cost V 5 bases and J 3 bases, with 16 bases left between them. Germline values: CDR1 LNHDA, CDR2 SQIVND (reference sequence). The CDR3 here is CASSPPPNRYYGYTF. The DNA for the CDR3 is TGTGCCAGTAGTCCACCCCCTAACAGATACTATGGCTACACCTTC.

In DNA form, the CDR3 reads TGTGCCAGCTCCTCGACAGGATTCAATGAGCAGTTCTTC. This codes for CASSSTGFNEQFF. The chain has TRBV7-8 and TRBJ2-1; D is possibly TRBD1 (6 bases). The CDR3 length is 13 residues. The germline V gene encodes CDR1 SGHVS and CDR2 FQNEAQ. Between the trimmed V and J ends, which lost 8 bases and 6 bases, there was a span of 14 bases.

In this sample, this clone turned up a few times. This rearrangement joins TRBV9 to TRBJ2-5, with no clear D. Germline lookup yields CDR1 SGDLS and CDR2 YYNGEE. The CDR3 extends over 15 amino acids. With 0 bases removed from V and 5 bases from J, the gap between germline ends came to 14 bases. The CDR3 DNA reads TGTGCCAGCAGCGTAGATGCTAGTCCCAGGGAGACCCAGTACTTC. Residues: CASSVDASPRETQYF.